These 4 T cell receptor beta chains were all obtained from the same sample, sequenced in a study of blood T cell repertoires in COVID-19. Assay: immunoSEQ multiplex PCR; the TCRdb copy retains only in-frame clones and omits some. The repertoire holds 150,000 to 200,000 clones, with 80% to 85% as singletons. Specimen: peripheral blood. The receptors were gathered from a woman older than 75 with active or convalescent COVID-19.

This clone showed up just once. The chain carries TRBV6-5 and TRBJ2-1; the match to TRBD2 covers 9 bases. The J segment lost 4 bases and the V segment lost 4 bases, leaving 2 bases of the junction unmatched. Looked up from germline, CDR1 is MNHEY and CDR2 is SVGAGI. The CDR3 loop spans 14 amino acids. CDR3 in amino acids: CASSSTSGYNEQFF. The DNA for the CDR3 is TGTGCCAGCAGTTCGACTAGCGGATACAATGAGCAGTTCTTC.

This chain's CDR3 is CAWSDNRVAEKLFF. In DNA, the CDR3 is TGTGCCTGGAGTGACAACAGGGTTGCTGAAAAACTGTTTTTT. The chain is built from TRBV30 and TRBJ1-4; TRBD1 is a possible D gene (6 bases). CDR3 length: 14 residues. V lost 1 base and J lost 7, with 13 bases in between. Germline V gives CDR1 GTSNPN, CDR2 SVGIG (reference sequence).

CDR3 nucleotides: TGTGCCAGCAGCTCCGGGACAGGGGGTTGGGAGCAGTACTTC. Protein sequence: CASSSGTGGWEQYF. This chain joins TRBV7-2 and TRBJ2-7, with 11 bases fitting TRBD1. There are 14 residues in the CDR3. The ends lost 4 bases at V and 7 bases at J; junction bases unmatched: 6. Per the germline V gene, CDR1 is SGHTA and CDR2 is FQGNSA.

This chain links TRBV6-2 or TRBV6-3 with TRBJ2-7, with TRBD1 matching 8 bases. J was trimmed by 2 bases and V by 5 bases; bases with no gene match: 8. Germline CDR1 reads MNHEY; CDR2 reads SVGEGT. This CDR3 has 15 amino acids. CDR3 loop: CASSLTGQGTYEQYF. CDR3 nucleotides: TGTGCCAGCAGTCTAACAGGACAGGGAACCTACGAGCAGTACTTC.